The 2 T cell receptor beta chains listed next were all sequenced from one sample in a study of blood T cell repertoires in COVID-19. This table comes from immunoSEQ multiplex PCR, and its TCRdb copy is limited to in-frame clones, with some not included. The profile shows just over 90,000 clones, about 90% of them singletons. Sequenced input: peripheral blood. The receptors were gathered from a human donor with active COVID-19. The donor label of this sample is uncertain.

The chain employs TRBV19 and TRBJ2-5, with a tentative D call TRBD1 (6 bases). From germline, CDR1 is LNHDA and CDR2 SQIVND (reference sequence). The ends were cut back, 6 bases at V and 4 bases at J, with 15 bases in the middle. The CDR3 is 14 residues long. CDR3 protein: CASRPQGFGETQYF. The CDR3 DNA is TGTGCCAGTAGGCCCCAGGGGTTCGGAGAGACCCAGTACTTC.

The chain links TRBV5-3 to TRBJ1-5; TRBD1 is a possible D gene (5 bases). TRBV5-3 is an ORF, with its function uncertain. The CDR3 runs 15 residues. V gave up 4 bases and J gave up 6 bases, with 17 bases separating them. The CDR3, as DNA: TGTGCCAGAAGCCCAGGGTCGGAGGGGTCTCAGCCCCAGCATTTT. It encodes CARSPGSEGSQPQHF.